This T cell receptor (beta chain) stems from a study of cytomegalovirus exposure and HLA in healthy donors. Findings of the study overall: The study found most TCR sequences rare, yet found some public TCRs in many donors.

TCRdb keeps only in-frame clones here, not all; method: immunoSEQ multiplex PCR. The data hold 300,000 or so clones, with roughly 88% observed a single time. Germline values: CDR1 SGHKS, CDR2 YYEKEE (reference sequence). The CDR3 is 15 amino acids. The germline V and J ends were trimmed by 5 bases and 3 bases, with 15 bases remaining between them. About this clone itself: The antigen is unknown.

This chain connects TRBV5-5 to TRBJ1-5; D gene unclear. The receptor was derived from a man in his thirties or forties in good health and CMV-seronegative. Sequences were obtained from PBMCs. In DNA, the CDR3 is TGTGCCAGCAGACTAGGTATCACTTTCAATCAGCCCCAGCATTTT. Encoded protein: CASRLGITFNQPQHF.